The sequence of this T cell receptor beta chain was determined in a study of tumor-infiltrating lymphocytes in primary liver carcinoma. Reverse transcription of roughly 480 ng total RNA with a constant-region primer produced TCR beta cDNA. Investigators got TCR beta libraries out of three nested multiplex PCR rounds, done with slightly modified ARM-PCR. In the first two PCR rounds, TRBV1-TRBV30 forward primers were paired with a C-beta reverse primer, and each round lasted approximately 9 cycles. TCRdb independently ran MiXCR on the multiplex PCR reads; one entry per CDR3 protein. The sample lists about 200,000 distinct CDR3 sequences, about two thirds seen once, with 6% to 8.5% in the top ten. The trim removed 6 bases at V and 7 bases at J, leaving 9 bases unmatched. Germline V gene data show CDR1 as SGHVS and CDR2 as FQNEAQ. The CDR3 spans 14 residues. RNA was extracted from whole blood without cell sorting, alongside germline DNA.

Material for sequencing was peripheral blood. The rearrangement joins TRBV7-8 to TRBJ1-5; TRBD1 agrees at 7 bases. The sequence was obtained from a woman aged 55-70 years with primary liver carcinoma and hepatitis B virus infection. In nucleotides, the CDR3 is TGTGCCAGCAGATCGACAGGGCGGGGGCAGCCCCAGCATTTT. This sequence encodes CASRSTGRGQPQHF.